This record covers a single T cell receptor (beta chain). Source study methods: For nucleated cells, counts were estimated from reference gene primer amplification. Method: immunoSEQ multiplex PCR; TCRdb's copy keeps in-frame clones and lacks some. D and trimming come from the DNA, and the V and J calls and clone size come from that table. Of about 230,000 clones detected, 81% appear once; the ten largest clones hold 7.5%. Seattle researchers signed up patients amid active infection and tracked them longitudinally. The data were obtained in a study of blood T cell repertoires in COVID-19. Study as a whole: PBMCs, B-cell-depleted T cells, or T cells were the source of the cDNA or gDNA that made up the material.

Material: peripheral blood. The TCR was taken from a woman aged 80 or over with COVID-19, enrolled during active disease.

The CDR3, as DNA: TGTGCCAGCAGCTTATCCTTAGGGGGAGGGCTCTACGAGCAGTACTTC. Translation gives CASSLSLGGGLYEQYF. J is TRBJ2-7 and V is TRBV7-9, with TRBD2 as a possible D gene (7 bases). Germline lookup yields CDR1 SEHNR and CDR2 FQNEAQ (reference sequence). The CDR3 is made up of 16 amino acids. V lost 2 bases and J lost 3, with 17 bases in between.